These T cell receptor beta chains were read from a single sample in a study of cytomegalovirus exposure and HLA in healthy donors. Clones were sequenced by immunoSEQ multiplex PCR, and TCRdb holds only the in-frame ones, with some missing. The sample has around 150,000 clones, 65% to 90% seen once. Sequencing input: PBMCs. These receptors came from a man aged 50-60 years in good health and CMV-seropositive. Each CDR3 is given with its conserved first and last residue. The D gene is left open where the match is weak. Size is omitted from some rows. Given values are once, few, many or a class for expanded clones.

clone_size: -; d_call: TRBD2; v_call: TRBV7-3; j_call: TRBJ2-3; cdr3_nt: TGTGCCAGCAGCTCGATAGCGGGAGGGGGGGCAGATACGCAGTATTTT; cdr3_aa: CASSSIAGGGADTQYF
clone_size: few; d_call: -; v_call: TRBV29-1; j_call: TRBJ1-1; cdr3_nt: TGCAGCGTTGTGGATGGGGGCCGGTACACTGAAGCTTTCTTT; cdr3_aa: CSVVDGGRYTEAFF
clone_size: -; d_call: TRBD2; v_call: TRBV10-2; j_call: TRBJ2-2; cdr3_nt: TGCGCCAGCAGACTCAAGGGACTACAGAACACCGGGGAGCTGTTTTTT; cdr3_aa: CASRLKGLQNTGELFF
clone_size: few; d_call: -; v_call: TRBV19; j_call: TRBJ2-1; cdr3_nt: TGTGCCAGTAGTCTCACAGGGTTAGGTCACAATGAGCAGTTCTTC; cdr3_aa: CASSLTGLGHNEQFF
clone_size: -; d_call: -; v_call: TRBV5-1; j_call: TRBJ1-5; cdr3_nt: TGCGCCAGCAGCCCCAATGCGGATCAGCCCCAGCATTTT; cdr3_aa: CASSPNADQPQHF
clone_size: -; d_call: TRBD1; v_call: TRBV15; j_call: TRBJ1-5; cdr3_nt: TGTGCCACCAGCAGAGATGACAGGGATAGTCAGCCCCAGCATTTT; cdr3_aa: CATSRDDRDSQPQHF
clone_size: -; d_call: TRBD1; v_call: TRBV5-1; j_call: TRBJ2-7; cdr3_nt: TGCGCCAGCAGCTACGGGACAGGGGGCAACTACGAGCAGTACTTC; cdr3_aa: CASSYGTGGNYEQYF
clone_size: -; d_call: TRBD1; v_call: TRBV6-5; j_call: TRBJ1-4; cdr3_nt: TGTGCCAGCAGTTACCTACAGGGGGCGCGGGAAAAACTGTTTTTT; cdr3_aa: CASSYLQGAREKLFF
clone_size: -; d_call: -; v_call: TRBV5-6; j_call: TRBJ2-7; cdr3_nt: TGTGCCAGCAGACTCAGACAGTCCTCCTACGAGCAGTACTTC; cdr3_aa: CASRLRQSSYEQYF
clone_size: -; d_call: -; v_call: TRBV12-5; j_call: TRBJ2-1; cdr3_nt: TGTGCTAGTGGTTTCCCCCCAGGGAACAATGAGCAGTTCTTC; cdr3_aa: CASGFPPGNNEQFF
clone_size: -; d_call: TRBD2; v_call: TRBV5-1; j_call: TRBJ2-5; cdr3_nt: TGCGCCAGCAGATTTAGCGGGGCCTCCCAAGAGACCCAGTACTTC; cdr3_aa: CASRFSGASQETQYF